What follows describes a single TCR beta chain. This entry is derived from a study of blood T cell repertoires in COVID-19. Study-wide context: Researchers got acute and convalescent COVID-19 samples from the United States, Italy and Spain. PBMCs, B-cell-depleted T cells, or T cells were the source of the cDNA or gDNA that made up the material.

The V gene's germline CDR1 is SGDLS and CDR2 YYNGEE. The ends lost 2 bases at V and 3 bases at J; junction bases unmatched: 4. This CDR3 spans 15 amino acids. In the original processing: Amplification from reference gene primers served as the basis for estimated nucleated cell counts. Sequencing used immunoSEQ multiplex PCR; TCRdb keeps in-frame clones, though not all of them. V and J calls and clone size come straight from that table; D and trimming were deduced from the DNA. The sample gives over 40,000 clones, around 80% of which show up once; around 8% is in the top ten. The sequence derives from a human donor in a cohort sampled during active COVID-19. The V gene is TRBV9, the J gene TRBJ1-5, with 8 bases identical to TRBD1. Sequencing used peripheral blood. The CDR3 region is CASSVEDRVNQPQHF. DNA for the CDR3: TGTGCCAGCAGCGTCGAGGACAGGGTCAATCAGCCCCAGCATTTT.